This T cell receptor beta chain emerged from a study of blood T cell repertoires in COVID-19. In the original analysis: Amplification from reference gene primers served as the basis for estimated nucleated cell counts. Produced via immunoSEQ multiplex PCR; TCRdb's table is partial and in-frame only. That table furnishes V, J and clone size, whereas the DNA furnished D and trimming. This sample yields a few hundred thousand clones, of which roughly 90% are seen a single time; more than 1% belongs to the top ten. The germline V gene has CDR1 SNHLY and CDR2 FYNNEI. With 0 bases removed from V and 5 bases from J, the gap between germline ends came to 10 bases. The CDR3 loop spans 14 amino acids.

V usage is TRBV2 and J usage is TRBJ1-1; D perhaps matches TRBD1 (6 bases). This clonotype originated in a middle-aged man with acute or convalescent COVID-19. The sample consisted of peripheral blood. CDR3 residues: CASSEANRVTEAFF. The CDR3 DNA follows: TGTGCCAGCAGTGAAGCGAACAGGGTGACTGAAGCTTTCTTT.